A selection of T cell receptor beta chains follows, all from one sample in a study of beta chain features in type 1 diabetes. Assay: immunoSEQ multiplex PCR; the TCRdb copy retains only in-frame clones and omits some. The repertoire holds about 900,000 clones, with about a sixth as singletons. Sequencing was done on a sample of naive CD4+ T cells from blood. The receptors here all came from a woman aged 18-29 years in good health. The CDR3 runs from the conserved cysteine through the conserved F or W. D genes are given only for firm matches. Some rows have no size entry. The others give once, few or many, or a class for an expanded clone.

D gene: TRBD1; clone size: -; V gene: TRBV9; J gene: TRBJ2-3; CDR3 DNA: TGTGCCAGCAGTACCCGGGACAGGGGAGATACGCAGTATTTT; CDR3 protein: CASSTRDRGDTQYF
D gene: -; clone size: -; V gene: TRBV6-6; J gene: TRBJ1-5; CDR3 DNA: TGTGCCAGCAGTCCTCGACTGTCCCATCAGCCCCAGCATTTT; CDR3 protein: CASSPRLSHQPQHF
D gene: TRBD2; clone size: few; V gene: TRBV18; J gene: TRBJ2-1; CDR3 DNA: TGTGCCAGCTCAGTCGAAGGGACTAGCGGGAGTCGTGAGCAGTTCTTC; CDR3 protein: CASSVEGTSGSREQFF
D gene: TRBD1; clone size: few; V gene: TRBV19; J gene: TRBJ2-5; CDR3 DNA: TGTGCCAGTGGGACAGGGGTAGAGACCCAGTACTTC; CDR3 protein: CASGTGVETQYF
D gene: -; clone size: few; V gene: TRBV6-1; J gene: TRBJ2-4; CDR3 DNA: TGTGCCAGCAGTGAAGTTCTGGATTACAAAAACATTCAGTACTTC; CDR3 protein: CASSEVLDYKNIQYF
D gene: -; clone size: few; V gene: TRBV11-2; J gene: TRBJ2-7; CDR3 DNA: TGTGCCAGCAGCTTATTGTCCCTTCGCCCCTACGAGCAGTACTTC; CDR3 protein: CASSLLSLRPYEQYF
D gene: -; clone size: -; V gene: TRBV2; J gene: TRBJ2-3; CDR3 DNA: TGTGCCAGCAGTGAAGAGCGGCCGCGTGATTTT; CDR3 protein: CASSEERPRDF
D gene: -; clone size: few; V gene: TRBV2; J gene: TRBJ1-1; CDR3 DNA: TGTGCCAGCACCCGAGTGACGATGAACACTGAAGCTTTCTTT; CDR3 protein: CASTRVTMNTEAFF
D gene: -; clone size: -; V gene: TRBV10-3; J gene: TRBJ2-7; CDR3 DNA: TGTGCCACGAACCGGGACCGCGCCTACGAGCAGTACTTC; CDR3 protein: CATNRDRAYEQYF
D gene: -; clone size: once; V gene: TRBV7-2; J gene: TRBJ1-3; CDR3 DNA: TGTGCCAGCAGCAGGGACAACTCTGGAAACACCATATATTTT; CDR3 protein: CASSRDNSGNTIYF
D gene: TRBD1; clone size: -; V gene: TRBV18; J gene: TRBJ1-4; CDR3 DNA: TGTGCCAGCTCACCGGGACAGGGAGGTGAAAAACTGTTTTTT; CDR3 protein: CASSPGQGGEKLFF
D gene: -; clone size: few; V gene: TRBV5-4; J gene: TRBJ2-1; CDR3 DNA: TGTGCCAGCACAAAGTGGGGGAATAGTGAGCAGTTCTTC; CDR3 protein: CASTKWGNSEQFF
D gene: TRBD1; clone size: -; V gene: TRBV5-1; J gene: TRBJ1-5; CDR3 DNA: TGCGCCAGCAGCTCCGGGACAGGGGAGAAGCCCCAGCATTTT; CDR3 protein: CASSSGTGEKPQHF
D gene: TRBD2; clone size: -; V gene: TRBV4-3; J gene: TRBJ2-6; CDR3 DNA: TGCGCCAGCAGCCGAGGACTAGCGGAGCACTCTGGGGCCAACGTCCTGACTTTC; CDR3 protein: CASSRGLAEHSGANVLTF
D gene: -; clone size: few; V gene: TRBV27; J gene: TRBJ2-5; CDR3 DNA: TGTGCCAGCAGTATGCGCCCGGGAGAGACCCAGTACTTC; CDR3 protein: CASSMRPGETQYF
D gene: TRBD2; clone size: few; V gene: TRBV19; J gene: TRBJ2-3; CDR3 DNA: TGTGCCAGTAGTAGACTAGCGGGAGTAGATACGCAGTATTTT; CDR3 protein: CASSRLAGVDTQYF
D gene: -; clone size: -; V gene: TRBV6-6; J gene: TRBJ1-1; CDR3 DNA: TGTGCCAGCAGTGGTCAGGGATGGGGCACTGAAGCTTTCTTT; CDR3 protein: CASSGQGWGTEAFF
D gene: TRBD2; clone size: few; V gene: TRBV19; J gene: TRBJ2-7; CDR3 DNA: TGTGCCAGTAGTCCAACGCGGGCGGGAGGCTCCAGGAAATACGAGCAGTACTTC; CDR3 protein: CASSPTRAGGSRKYEQYF
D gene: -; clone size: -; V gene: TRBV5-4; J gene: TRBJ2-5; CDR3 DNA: TGTGCCAGCAGCACAGGGTTAGGGCAGCGGGAGACCCAGTACTTC; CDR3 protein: CASSTGLGQRETQYF
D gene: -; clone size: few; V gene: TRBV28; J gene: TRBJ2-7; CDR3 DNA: TGTGCCAGCAGTTTCCGGGAGCGTCCCTACGAGCAGTACTTC; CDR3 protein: CASSFRERPYEQYF
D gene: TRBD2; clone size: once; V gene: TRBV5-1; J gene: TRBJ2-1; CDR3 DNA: TGCGCCAGCAGCTTGTCCATTAGCGGGAGGGCCTTTATCAATGAGCAGTTCTTC; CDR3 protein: CASSLSISGRAFINEQFF
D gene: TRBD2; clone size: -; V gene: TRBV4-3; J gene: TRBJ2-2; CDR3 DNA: TGCGCCAGCAGCCCCGGGGGGGGCTGGGGCGGGGAGCTGTTTTTT; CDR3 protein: CASSPGGGWGGELFF
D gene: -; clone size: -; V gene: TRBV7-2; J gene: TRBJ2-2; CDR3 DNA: TGTGCCAGCAGCCCGACCGGGACATCGGACGGGGAGCTGTTTTTT; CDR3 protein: CASSPTGTSDGELFF
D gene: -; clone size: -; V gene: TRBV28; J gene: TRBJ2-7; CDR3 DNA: TGTGCCAGCCGACCAGTCTTTCGGACGAAGGACAGCCCCTACGAGCAGTACTTC; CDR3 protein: CASRPVFRTKDSPYEQYF
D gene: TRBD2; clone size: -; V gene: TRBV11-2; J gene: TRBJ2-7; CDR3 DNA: TGTGCCAGCAGCTCCCCAACAAGCGGGGGGACCTACGAGCAGTACTTC; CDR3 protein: CASSSPTSGGTYEQYF
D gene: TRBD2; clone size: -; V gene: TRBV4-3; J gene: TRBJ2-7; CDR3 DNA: TGCGCCAGCAGCCAAGTATATGGGACTAGCGGGAGAAACGAGCAGTACTTC; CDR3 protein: CASSQVYGTSGRNEQYF
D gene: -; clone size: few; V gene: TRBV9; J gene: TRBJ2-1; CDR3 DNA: TGTGCCAGCAGCGTAAGAGGGAGCGCCCAAGGGGACAATGAGCAGTTCTTC; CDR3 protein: CASSVRGSAQGDNEQFF
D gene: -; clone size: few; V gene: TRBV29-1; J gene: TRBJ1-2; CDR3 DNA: TGCAGCGTTGAAAGGGTTGTGCTGGGGGGCTACACCTTC; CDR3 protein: CSVERVVLGGYTF
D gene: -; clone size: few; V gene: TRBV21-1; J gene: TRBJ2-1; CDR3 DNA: TGTGCCAGCAGCAATATGGTGGTTGGCGCCAGCTCCTACAATGAGCAGTTCTTC; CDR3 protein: CASSNMVVGASSYNEQFF
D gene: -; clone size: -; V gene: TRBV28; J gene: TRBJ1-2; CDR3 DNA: TGTGCCAGCAGAAAACAGGGAAACTATGGCTACACCTTC; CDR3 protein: CASRKQGNYGYTF
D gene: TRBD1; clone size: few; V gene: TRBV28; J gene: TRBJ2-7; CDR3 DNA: TGTGCCAGCAAGACGGCAGGGGGTTGGTGGTGGGAGCAGTACTTC; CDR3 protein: CASKTAGGWWWEQYF
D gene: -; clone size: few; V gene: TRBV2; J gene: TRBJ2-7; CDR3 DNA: TGTGCCAGCAAAGTGGTGGGCAGGCACGAGCAGTACTTC; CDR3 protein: CASKVVGRHEQYF
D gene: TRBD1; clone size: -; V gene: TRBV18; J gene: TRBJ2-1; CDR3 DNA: TGTGCCAGCTCACCACTCCCGGGACAGGGAGGCGATGAGCAGTTCTTC; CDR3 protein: CASSPLPGQGGDEQFF
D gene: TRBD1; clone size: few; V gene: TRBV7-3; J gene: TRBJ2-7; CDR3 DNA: TGTGCCAGCAGCATCCCGACAGGGTGGGAGCAGTACTTC; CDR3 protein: CASSIPTGWEQYF
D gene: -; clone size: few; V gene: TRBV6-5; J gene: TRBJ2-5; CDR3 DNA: TGTGCCAGCAGTTACTCGATTAACGTAGAGACCCAGTACTTC; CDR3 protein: CASSYSINVETQYF
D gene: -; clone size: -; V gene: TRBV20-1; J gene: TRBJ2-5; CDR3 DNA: TGCAGTGCTGAGCGGGAAGAGACCCAGTACTTC; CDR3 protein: CSAEREETQYF
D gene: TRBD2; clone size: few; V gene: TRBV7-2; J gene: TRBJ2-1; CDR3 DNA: TGTGCCAGCAGCTTAAGGCCTAGCGGGTATGATGAGCAGTTCTTC; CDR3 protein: CASSLRPSGYDEQFF
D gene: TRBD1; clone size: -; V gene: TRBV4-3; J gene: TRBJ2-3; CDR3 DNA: TGCGCCAGCAGCCAGGGCACAGGGGGGCCATTTCATGCGGATACGCAGTATTTT; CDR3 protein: CASSQGTGGPFHADTQYF
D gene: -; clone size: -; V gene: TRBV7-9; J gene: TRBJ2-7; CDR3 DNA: TGTGCCAGCAGCTTAGACGGACTGTCGTACGAGCAGTACTTC; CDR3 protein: CASSLDGLSYEQYF
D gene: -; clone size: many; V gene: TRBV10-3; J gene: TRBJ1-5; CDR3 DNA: TGTGCCATCAGTGAGGCCGTTGCTCAGCCCCAGCATTTT; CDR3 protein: CAISEAVAQPQHF
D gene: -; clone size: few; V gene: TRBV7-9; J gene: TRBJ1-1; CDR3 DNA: TGTGCCAGCAGCCTATGGACAGCGAACACTGAAGCTTTCTTT; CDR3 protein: CASSLWTANTEAFF
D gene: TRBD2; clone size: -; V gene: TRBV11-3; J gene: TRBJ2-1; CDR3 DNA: TGTGCCAGCAGCTTAGATGGGACTAGCGGCTCCTACAATGAGCAGTTCTTC; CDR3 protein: CASSLDGTSGSYNEQFF
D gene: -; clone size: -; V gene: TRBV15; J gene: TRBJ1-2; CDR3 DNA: TGTGCCACCAGCCGTCCCGCGGTATATGGCTACACCTTC; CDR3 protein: CATSRPAVYGYTF
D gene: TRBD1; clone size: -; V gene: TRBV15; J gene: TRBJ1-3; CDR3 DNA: TGTGCCACCAGCGCCCGGGACAGGGGGCGAACTGGAAACACCATATATTTT; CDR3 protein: CATSARDRGRTGNTIYF
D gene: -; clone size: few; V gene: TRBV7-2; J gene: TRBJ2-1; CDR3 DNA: TGTGCCAGCAGCTTAGCGGGTATGGAGAGACGGGAGCAGTTCTTC; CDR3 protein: CASSLAGMERREQFF
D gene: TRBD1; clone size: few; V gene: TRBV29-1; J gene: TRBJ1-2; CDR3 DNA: TGCAGCGTTCGATCGGGACAGGGGGTTTCGTACTATGGCTACACCTTC; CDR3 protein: CSVRSGQGVSYYGYTF
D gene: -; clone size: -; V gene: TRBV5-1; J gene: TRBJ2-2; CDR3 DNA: TGCGCCAGCAGTCCGGGCGGAGGGACCGGGGAGCTGTTTTTT; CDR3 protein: CASSPGGGTGELFF
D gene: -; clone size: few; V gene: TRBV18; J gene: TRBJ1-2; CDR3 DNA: TGTGCCAGCTCACCACCGTACATCATATATGGCTACACCTTC; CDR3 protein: CASSPPYIIYGYTF